This paragraph covers one T cell receptor (beta chain) sequence. The antigen is undetermined. Other DNA sequences from this sample encode an identical CDR3 as well. The sample belongs to a study of cytotoxic CD8 clonotypes in ibrutinib-treated CLL. Study-wide background: Sequencing produced an average of about 280,000 productive templates and 94,082 productive rearrangements per sample. The study, taken as a whole, reports: Rare overall, public clonotypes shrank or held steady under therapy. Samples from sustained-remission and progressing patients were taken at different times.

The method was immunoSEQ multiplex PCR; TCRdb's version includes in-frame clones alone and lacks a portion of them. The sample holds around 160,000 clones, 81% seen once. The source material was PBMCs, sampled after 12 months of ibrutinib treatment. This clonotype originated in a human donor with chronic lymphocytic leukemia.

In nucleotides, the CDR3 is TGTGCCAGCAGTAAACCGGGGGCGACTGGGCAGCCCCAGCATTTT. Encoded protein: CASSKPGATGQPQHF. V is TRBV7-2 and J is TRBJ1-5; tentatively, D is TRBD1 (6 bases). Per the germline V gene, CDR1 is SGHTA and CDR2 is FQGNSA. CDR3 length: 15 residues. V was cut by 6 bases and J by 7 bases, with 19 bases left in between.